The 16 T cell receptor beta chains below were found in one sample sequenced in a study of technical replicates of blood from a few donors. Profiling relied on immunoSEQ multiplex PCR, and the TCRdb table lists in-frame clones only, not all of them. The data show some 81,000 clones, 75% to 95% seen once. Material for sequencing was T cells isolated from PBMCs. Every receptor here comes from a human donor in good health.

The chain is built from TRBV5-1 and TRBJ1-1; D is unclear. The CDR3 loop spans 13 amino acids. The germline V and J ends were trimmed by 4 bases and 1 base, with 8 bases remaining between them. CDR1 and CDR2 from the germline V gene are SGHRS and YFSETQ. The CDR3 sequence is CASSLEANTEAFF. CDR3 nucleotides: TGCGCCAGCAGCCTCGAGGCGAACACTGAAGCTTTCTTT.

The chain links TRBV28 to TRBJ2-7; D remains ambiguous. Germline values: CDR1 MDHEN, CDR2 SYDVKM. This CDR3 region has 13 residues. Trimming removed 2 bases at V and 3 bases at J, with 8 bases between. The CDR3 DNA reads as TGTGCCAGCAGTTTACCCGACTTCTACGAGCAGTACTTC. This gives the protein CASSLPDFYEQYF.

This CDR3 is CASSWSYGYTF. In DNA form, the CDR3 reads TGTGCCAGCAGCTGGAGCTATGGCTACACCTTC. The genes are TRBV5-6 and TRBJ1-2; D is uncertain. Germline V gives CDR1 SGHDT, CDR2 YYEEEE. Trimming pared 3 bases from V and 4 bases from J, leaving 4 bases between. This CDR3 has 11 residues. Filled out from reference TRBV5-6 and TRBJ1-2, the complete variable domain reads DAGVTQSPTHLIKTRGQQVTLRCSPKSGHDTVSWYQQALGQGPQFIFQYYEEEERQRGNFPDRFSGHQFPNYSSELNVNALLLGDSALYLCASSWSYGYTFGSGTRLTVV.

The chain joins TRBV5-1 to TRBJ2-2; D possibly corresponds to TRBD2 (5 bases). CDR1 is SGHRS and CDR2 is YFSETQ in the germline V gene. The V end was cut by 10 bases, the J end by 0 bases, with 13 bases between. The CDR3 has 14 residues. DNA of the CDR3: TGCGCCGGGAGTGAGGGAGCGAACACCGGGGAGCTGTTTTTT. It codes for CAGSEGANTGELFF.

The V gene is TRBV7-9, the J gene TRBJ1-2, with TRBD1 identical over 9 bases. V lost 5 bases, J lost 4 bases, and 8 bases stayed unmatched. CDR3 length equals 15 residues. Germline assignment: CDR1 SEHNR and CDR2 FQNEAQ (reference sequence). CDR3 nucleotide sequence: TGTGCCAGCAGCCACCGGGACAGGGACACCTATGGCTACACCTTC. Translation: CASSHRDRDTYGYTF.

This chain joins TRBV5-6 and TRBJ1-5; 7 nucleotides match TRBD1. CDR3 size: 14 residues. From germline, CDR1 is SGHDT and CDR2 YYEEEE. The V gene end was trimmed by 4 bases and the J gene end by 2 bases; junction bases not matched to a gene: 3. CDR3 region: CASSDRVGNQPQHF. As DNA, the CDR3 is TGTGCCAGCAGCGACAGGGTGGGCAATCAGCCCCAGCATTTT.

The chain combines TRBV11-2 with TRBJ2-1; TRBD2 is a possible D gene (6 bases). V was pared by 1 base and J by 7 bases, with 14 bases between. Germline V gene lookup returns CDR1 SGHAT and CDR2 FQNNGV. This CDR3 has 15 residues. The CDR3 loop is CASSLGGTSLNEQFF. CDR3 bases: TGTGCCAGCAGCTTAGGGGGGACTTCCCTTAATGAGCAGTTCTTC.

The chain couples TRBV21-1 to TRBJ2-7; TRBD1, the table's D call, was not compared with the DNA. TRBV21-1 corresponds to a pseudogene. The CDR3 loop spans 14 amino acids. The CDR3 protein is CARLKRDIFYEQYF. DNA of the CDR3: TGTGCCAGGCTTAAAAGGGACATCTTCTACGAGCAGTACTTC.

This clone was counted once. The V call is TRBV4-1, the J call TRBJ2-1; 9 nucleotides align to TRBD2. V trimming: 5 bases; J trimming: 8 bases; junction bases outside the gene matches: 16. The CDR3 has 17 residues. Germline assignment: CDR1 MGHRA and CDR2 YSYEKL. The CDR3 DNA reads TGCGCCAGCAGCGGGGGGTTAGCGGGAGAAAGAAGCGATGAGCAGTTCTTC. Its translation: CASSGGLAGERSDEQFF.

The V call is TRBV29-1, the J call TRBJ2-5, with a possible D match to TRBD1 (5 bases). Trimming cost V 2 bases and J 1 base, with 8 bases left between them. Germline-derived CDR1 and CDR2 are SQVTM and ANQGSEA. CDR3 length: 13 residues. CDR3 in amino acids: CSVEHRPQETQYF. CDR3 nucleotides: TGCAGCGTTGAACACAGGCCCCAAGAGACCCAGTACTTC.

V usage is TRBV7-3 and J usage is TRBJ2-1; 8 bases are a match to TRBD2. The germline CDR1 and CDR2 sequences are SGHTA and FQGTGA. CDR3 length equals 15 residues. With V trimmed by 2 bases and J by 5 bases, 5 bases remained unmatched. CDR3 amino acids: CASSLGGGGNNEQFF. Written as DNA, the CDR3 is TGTGCCAGCAGCTTAGGTGGCGGGGGGAACAATGAGCAGTTCTTC.

V usage is TRBV2 and J usage is TRBJ2-6; D gene unclear. The CDR3 has 15 residues. V lost 3 bases and J lost 1, with 7 bases in between. Germline assignment: CDR1 SNHLY and CDR2 FYNNEI. The CDR3 DNA reads TGTGCCAGCAGTGACTCAGGTTCTGGGGCCAACGTCCTGACTTTC. Amino acid sequence: CASSDSGSGANVLTF.

The chain recombines TRBV4-1 with TRBJ2-7, with 7 bases aligning to TRBD1. V gave up 4 bases and J gave up 4 bases; unmatched junction bases: 7. Germline V CDR1 and CDR2: MGHRA, YSYEKL. The length of the CDR3 is 14 residues. The CDR3 spells CASSLPDRAYEQYF. In DNA, the CDR3 is TGCGCCAGCAGCCTGCCAGACAGGGCTTACGAGCAGTACTTC.

This chain links TRBV6-5 with TRBJ2-7; a possible D gene is TRBD1 (5 bases). The CDR3 loop spans 14 amino acids. In germline, CDR1 is MNHEY, CDR2 SVGAGI. V was trimmed by 5 bases and J by 2 bases, leaving 13 bases between them. CDR3 protein: CASSDGAVTYEQYF. The CDR3 DNA follows: TGTGCCAGCAGTGATGGGGCTGTGACCTACGAGCAGTACTTC.

This sequence joins TRBV28 and TRBJ2-6; no firm D call. Germline V gene lookup returns CDR1 MDHEN and CDR2 SYDVKM. V was shortened by 5 bases and J by 3 bases, with 14 bases between the two germline ends. This CDR3 has 16 residues. This CDR3 is CASSPLDLVGANVLTF. The CDR3 nucleotides are TGTGCCAGCAGTCCTCTAGACCTGGTTGGGGCCAACGTCCTGACTTTC.

The rearrangement links TRBV7-9 to TRBJ1-1, with 11 bases matching TRBD1. The ends lost 5 bases at V and 10 bases at J; junction bases unmatched: 15. The CDR3 is made up of 16 amino acids. Germline loops: CDR1 SEHNR, CDR2 FQNEAQ (reference sequence). DNA for the CDR3: TGTGCCAGCAGCCCTTCGCGGACAGGGGGCCTATGGGGAGCTTTCTTT. Translated: CASSPSRTGGLWGAFF.